These 13 T cell receptor beta chains were sequenced from one sample in a study of vaccination and CD4 T cells after COVID-19. Treatment defined: roughly 11-day PBMC culture with coronavirus spike peptide pools or control peptides (ViraFEST assay). Once obtained from cultured CD4+ T cells, the DNA was sequenced using the Oncomine TCR Beta short-read assay. TCRdb itself ran the PCR reads through MiXCR, one entry per CDR3 protein. This sample yields 8,500 to 13,000 distinct CDR3 sequences, of which about 46% are seen a single time; around 30% belongs to the top ten. These receptors have no known antigen. The source material was CD4+ T cells from blood, cultured in vitro. The receptors were sampled from a human donor who had recovered from COVID-19.

The rearrangement uses TRBV6-1 and TRBJ2-7; the D gene is possibly TRBD2 (7 bases). The CDR3 has 16 amino acids. The germline CDR1 and CDR2 sequences are MNHNS and SASEGT. The V gene lost 8 bases and the J gene lost 2 bases, with 22 bases spanning the gap. The CDR3 sequence is CASGEPGRGHPYEQYF. The CDR3 DNA sequence: TGTGCCAGCGGGGAGCCCGGGCGGGGGCACCCCTACGAGCAGTACTTC.

V and J are TRBV12-3 or TRBV12-4 and TRBJ1-1, with TRBD1 matching 8 bases. CDR3 size: 15 residues. The V gene end was trimmed by 6 bases and the J gene end by 5 bases; junction bases not matched to a gene: 11. The CDR3 loop reads CASRVSGGAGTEAFF. The CDR3 DNA follows: TGTGCCAGCAGGGTTTCAGGGGGCGCTGGGACTGAAGCTTTCTTT.

The chain combines TRBV29-1 with TRBJ1-2, with a tentative D call TRBD1 (6 bases). Germline CDR1 is SQVTM and CDR2 is ANQGSEA. V lost 2 bases and J lost 3, with 13 bases in between. This CDR3 contains 14 residues. The CDR3 is CSVEWRQGYYGYTF. DNA for the CDR3: TGCAGCGTTGAATGGAGGCAGGGGTACTATGGCTACACCTTC. The variable domain in full, completed from reference TRBV29-1 and TRBJ1-2, reads SAVISQKPSRDICQRGTSLTIQCQVDSQVTMMFWYRQQPGQSLTLIATANQGSEATYESGFVIDKFPISRPNLTFSTLTVSNMSPEDSSIYLCSVEWRQGYYGYTFGSGTRLTVV.

V usage is TRBV5-1 and J usage is TRBJ1-2; TRBD1 is a possible D gene (5 bases). Germline V gene data show CDR1 as SGHRS and CDR2 as YFSETQ. V lost 7 bases to trimming and J lost 8 bases, with 18 bases between them. The CDR3 loop spans 13 amino acids. CDR3 region: CASEEGLKGGYTF. The CDR3 DNA reads as TGCGCCAGCGAGGAGGGGCTCAAGGGAGGCTACACCTTC.

This clonotype was recorded a few times. CDR3 sequence reads: CASSQVRTGAEQYF. For the CDR3, the DNA is TGTGCCAGCAGCCAAGTTAGGACGGGGGCCGAGCAGTACTTC. V and J are TRBV3-1 and TRBJ2-7; perhaps D is TRBD1 or TRBD2 (6 bases each). CDR1 is LGHDT and CDR2 is YNNKEL in the germline V gene (reference sequence). CDR3 length equals 14 residues. Deletions cut 1 base from V and 6 bases from J, with 13 bases between.

For this clonotype: This could be a read error, since a much larger clone is one nucleotide away. The rearrangement joins TRBV11-2 to TRBJ2-5; 8 bases match TRBD2. Trimming removed 5 bases from V and 1 base from J; junction bases left unmatched: 12. Germline CDR1 is SGHAT and CDR2 is FQNNGV. The CDR3 contains 17 residues. CDR3 DNA sequence: TGTGCCAGCAGCCAAGGGACTGGCGGGGGGCGCCAAGAGACCCAGTACTTC. This translates into CASSQGTGGGRQETQYF. Together with reference TRBV11-2 and TRBJ2-5, the CDR3 gives the full variable domain: EAGVAQSPRYKIIEKRQSVAFWCNPISGHATLYWYQQILGQGPKLLIQFQNNGVVDDSQLPKDRFSAERLKGVDSTLKIQPAKLEDSAVYLCASSQGTGGGRQETQYFGPGTRLLVL.

V and J are TRBV10-3 and TRBJ2-5, with 8 bases fitting TRBD2. Per the germline V gene, CDR1 is ENHRY and CDR2 is SYGVKD. This CDR3 spans 16 amino acids. Unmatched junction bases numbered 16, after V lost 10 bases and J lost 3 bases. The CDR3 region is CANSRSGGATKETQYF. CDR3 bases: TGTGCCAACTCTCGCTCCGGGGGGGCAACAAAAGAGACCCAGTACTTC.

V usage is TRBV30 and J usage is TRBJ1-2; no clear D gene. Trimming took 1 base from V and 0 from J, leaving 9 bases between them. The germline gives CDR1 GTSNPN, CDR2 SVGIG (reference sequence). This CDR3 spans 14 amino acids. For the CDR3, the DNA is TGTGCCTGGAGTGGGACTGCTGCTAACTATGGCTACACCTTC. Translation: CAWSGTAANYGYTF.

This sequence joins TRBV7-7 and TRBJ2-5; D call uncertain. The V end was cut by 5 bases, the J end by 3 bases, with 19 bases between. Per germline, CDR1 SSHAT and CDR2 FNYEAQ (reference sequence). This CDR3 is built from 16 residues. The CDR3 DNA follows: TGTGCCAGCAGCAACGGCCGGACCCTCCTGAAAGAGACCCAGTACTTC. Translation gives CASSNGRTLLKETQYF.

This sequence joins TRBV5-1 and TRBJ2-2; TRBD1 is a possible D gene (6 bases). The CDR3 extends over 15 amino acids. Germline CDR1 is SGHRS and CDR2 is YFSETQ. Trimming pared 4 bases from V and 1 base from J, leaving 11 bases between. The CDR3 protein is CASSASTGNTGELFF. The CDR3 nucleotides are TGCGCCAGCAGCGCTTCGACAGGGAACACCGGGGAGCTGTTTTTT.

The chain recombines TRBV3-1 with TRBJ1-2; 8 bases are a match to TRBD1. The trim removed 6 bases at V and 3 bases at J, leaving 3 bases unmatched. The CDR3 has 13 residues. Germline CDR1 LGHDT, CDR2 YNNKEL (reference sequence). CDR3 sequence: CASRQGGDYGYTF. In DNA, the CDR3 is TGTGCCAGCAGACAGGGGGGGGACTATGGCTACACCTTC. Variable domain in full (rest from reference TRBV3-1 and TRBJ1-2): DTAVSQTPKYLVTQMGNDKSIKCEQNLGHDTMYWYKQDSKKFLKIMFSYNNKELIINETVPNRFSPKSPDKAHLNLHINSLELGDSAVYFCASRQGGDYGYTFGSGTRLTVV.

The sample holds a few counts of this clonotype. This chain connects TRBV6-2 or TRBV6-3 to TRBJ1-5; perhaps TRBD1 as D (5 bases). The germline V and J ends were trimmed by 0 bases and 6 bases, with 9 bases remaining between them. The CDR3 is 14 residues long. Germline V CDR1 and CDR2: MNHEY, SVGEGT. CDR3 protein: CASSYSGGSQPQHF. The CDR3 region has the DNA TGTGCCAGCAGTTACTCGGGGGGAAGTCAGCCCCAGCATTTT.

V gene TRBV4-1 combines with J gene TRBJ2-5; 13 bases match TRBD2. The V and J ends lost 4 bases and 7 bases, in that order; junction bases with no gene match: 9. This CDR3 is built from 16 residues. The germline V gene has CDR1 MGHRA and CDR2 YSYEKL. The CDR3 nucleotides are TGCGCCAGCAGCCCGTTGACTAGCGGGGGGACCGGGACCCAGTACTTC. Translating it yields CASSPLTSGGTGTQYF.